This T cell receptor beta chain derives from a study of technical replicates of blood from several donors. This table comes from immunoSEQ multiplex PCR, and its TCRdb copy is limited to in-frame clones, with some not included. The sample consists of 60,000 or so clones, approximately 97% of them appearing once. The length of the CDR3 is 15 residues. Germline loops: CDR1 SGHAT, CDR2 FQNNGV. V dropped 5 bases and J dropped 5 bases, with 19 bases sitting between them. This sequence joins TRBV11-2 and TRBJ2-7; maybe TRBD1 (6 bases). The specimen was T cells isolated from PBMCs. The source of this sequence is a human donor in good health. The CDR3 DNA reads TGTGCCAGCAGCAGATCGGGACACTTGGGTGACGAGCAGTACTTC. It encodes CASSRSGHLGDEQYF.